Listed below are T cell receptor beta chains from one sample, sequenced in a study of cytomegalovirus exposure and HLA in healthy donors. The protocol was immunoSEQ multiplex PCR, while the TCRdb copy is restricted to in-frame clones and leaves out a portion. This table has roughly 180,000 clones, 80% to 90% appearing once. The sample comprised PBMCs. The receptors were sampled from a male donor in good health and CMV-seronegative. Both conserved end residues are part of each CDR3. The D gene is left open where the match is weak. Not every row has a clone size; where given, it reads once, few, many or a size class.

NA TRBD2 TRBJ2-5 TRBV15 TGTGCCACCAGCAGGGACCCCGGGAGGGAAGAGACCCAGTACTTC CATSRDPGREETQYF
NA NA TRBJ2-1 TRBV19 TGTGCCAGTAGTATTAGAGGGAATGAGCAGTTCTTC CASSIRGNEQFF
NA TRBD1 TRBJ2-7 TRBV30 TGTGCCTGGGGACCCGGGACAGGGCCCTACGAGCAGTACTTC CAWGPGTGPYEQYF
NA TRBD1 TRBJ2-3 TRBV5-1 TGCGCCAGCAGCCGGGGACAGAGATTTACTAGCACAGATACGCAGTATTTT CASSRGQRFTSTDTQYF
NA NA TRBJ2-1 TRBV14 TGTGCCAGCAGCCCTAGAGTCTCCTACAATGAGCAGTTCTTC CASSPRVSYNEQFF
NA TRBD2 TRBJ2-7 TRBV29-1 TGCAGCGTGTTACTAGCGGGAGGGCCGAGGGAGCAGTACTTC CSVLLAGGPREQYF
NA TRBD2 TRBJ2-3 TRBV7-6 TGTGCCAGCAGCTTAGCGGCCGGACTAGCTACAGATACGCAGTATTTT CASSLAAGLATDTQYF
NA TRBD2 TRBJ2-1 TRBV9 TGTGCCAGCCAGGGACTACACAATGAGCAGTTCTTC CASQGLHNEQFF
once NA TRBJ2-5 TRBV19 TGTGCCAGTAGTCTGACTACTGGGGTCCCTCTCGAGACCCAGTACTTC CASSLTTGVPLETQYF
NA NA TRBJ1-6 TRBV7-2 TGTGCCAGCAGCTATGAGGCACGGGATTCACCCCTCCACTTT CASSYEARDSPLHF
NA TRBD1 TRBJ2-3 TRBV6-6 TGTGCCAGCAGTTACCCGGACAGGGTGAGAGATACGCAGTATTTT CASSYPDRVRDTQYF
NA TRBD2 TRBJ2-6 TRBV19 TGTGCCAGTATCGCCGTGCGGGGGGCATCTGGGGCCAACGTCCTGACTTTC CASIAVRGASGANVLTF
NA NA TRBJ2-3 TRBV6-4 TGTGCCAGCAGTGACGGCGGGTTTAGCACAGATACGCAGTATTTT CASSDGGFSTDTQYF
once TRBD1 TRBJ2-7 TRBV6-5 TGTGCCAGCAGTCGGGAAGACAGGGGGTTCGAGCAGTACTTC CASSREDRGFEQYF
NA NA TRBJ1-5 TRBV19 TGTGCCACCAAGGGGGTTAGGATGCATTTT CATKGVRMHF